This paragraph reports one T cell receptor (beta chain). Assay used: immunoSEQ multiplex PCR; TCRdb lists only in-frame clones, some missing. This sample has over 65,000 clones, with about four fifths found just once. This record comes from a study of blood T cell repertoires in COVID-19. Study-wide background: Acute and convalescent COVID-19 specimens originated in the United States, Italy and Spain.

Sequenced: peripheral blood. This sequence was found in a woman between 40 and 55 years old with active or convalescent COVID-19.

The DNA for the CDR3 is TGTGCCAGCAGCTCAGGGTTTCACTCTAATGAAAAACTGTTTTTT. This sequence encodes CASSSGFHSNEKLFF. The V gene is TRBV7-2, the J gene TRBJ1-4; maybe TRBD1 (5 bases). V was cut by 4 bases and J by 3 bases, with 12 bases left in between. Germline V CDR1 and CDR2: SGHTA, FQGNSA. The CDR3 totals 15 residues.